The 18 T cell receptor beta chains below come from one sample, sequenced in a study of blood T cell repertoires in COVID-19. Clones were read by immunoSEQ multiplex PCR, and TCRdb kept only the in-frame ones, dropping some. Here the sample spans roughly 290,000 clones, around 91% being singletons. The sample taken for sequencing was PBMCs or T cells enriched from blood (not recorded which). Receptors were obtained from a young woman with acute COVID-19.

The gene calls are TRBV28 and TRBJ2-1; 15 bases map to TRBD2. V lost 4 bases and J lost 7; bases outside the gene matches: 8. Germline V gives CDR1 MDHEN, CDR2 SYDVKM. The CDR3 is 17 amino acids. CDR3: CASSSPGLAGGRNEQFF. DNA for the CDR3: TGTGCCAGCAGTTCGCCGGGACTAGCGGGAGGTAGGAATGAGCAGTTCTTC.

Only one count was recorded for this clone. V gene TRBV28 combines with J gene TRBJ2-3, with D unresolved. The germline V and J ends were trimmed by 9 bases and 4 bases, with 8 bases remaining between them. Per germline, CDR1 MDHEN and CDR2 SYDVKM. This CDR3 has 11 residues. In DNA form, the CDR3 reads TGTGCCAGTTACAGTTCAGATACGCAGTATTTT. Encoded protein: CASYSSDTQYF.

This chain connects TRBV3-1 (or the pseudogene TRBV3-2) to TRBJ1-6; D may be TRBD1 (5 bases). Germline loops: CDR1 LGHDT, CDR2 YNNKEL (reference sequence). The CDR3 length is 13 residues. Trimming removed 4 bases at V and 8 bases at J, with 9 bases between. In nucleotides, the CDR3 is TGTGCCAGCAGCCTCAGGGATGATTCACCCCTCCACTTT. Amino acid sequence: CASSLRDDSPLHF.

The chain employs TRBV6-6 and TRBJ2-5; TRBD1 matches 9 bases. The CDR3 is 15 amino acids. Germline CDR1 and CDR2: MNHNY and SVGAGI (reference sequence). Trimming at V came to 2 bases and at J to 1 base, leaving 2 bases not matched to a gene. CDR3: CASSYGTGLQETQYF. As DNA, the CDR3 is TGTGCCAGCAGTTACGGGACAGGGCTCCAAGAGACCCAGTACTTC.

The DNA of the CDR3 is TGTGCCACCAGCACCGAAATGTGGACAGGGAGCTCCTACAATGAGCAGTTCTTC. Its protein product is CATSTEMWTGSSYNEQFF. The chain joins TRBV15 to TRBJ2-1, with 8 bases fitting TRBD1. The J segment lost 0 bases and the V segment lost 4 bases, leaving 11 bases of the junction unmatched. CDR3 length equals 18 residues. Germline assignment: CDR1 LNHNV and CDR2 YYDKDF (reference sequence).

The gene calls are TRBV5-1 and TRBJ2-3, with 7 bases lining up with TRBD2. Trimming removed 3 bases from V and 4 bases from J; junction bases left unmatched: 11. The CDR3 contains 16 residues. CDR1 SGHRS and CDR2 YFSETQ come from the germline V gene. The CDR3 loop is CASSSMSAGVPDTQYF. CDR3 nucleotides: TGCGCCAGCAGCTCCATGTCGGCGGGAGTACCAGATACGCAGTATTTT.

The genes are TRBV5-1 and TRBJ2-7; 9 bases are a match to TRBD2. After removal of 1 base from V and 4 bases from J, the junction contained 6 bases not matched to a gene. The CDR3 contains 15 residues. Germline CDR1 and CDR2: SGHRS and YFSETQ. The CDR3 DNA sequence: TGCGCCAGCAGCTTGAGGCGGGAGGGCATGTACGAGCAGTACTTC. Protein product: CASSLRREGMYEQYF.

The CDR3 DNA follows: TGCGCCAGCAGCGTACAGGGGCTAGGGAATGAAAAACTGTTTTTT. The encoded protein is CASSVQGLGNEKLFF. The V call is TRBV5-1, the J call TRBJ1-4, with 7 bases aligning to TRBD1. CDR3 size: 15 residues. V gave up 4 bases and J gave up 5 bases; unmatched junction bases: 8. Germline V gives CDR1 SGHRS, CDR2 YFSETQ. The full variable domain, rest sourced from reference TRBV5-1 and TRBJ1-4, is KAGVTQTPRYLIKTRGQQVTLSCSPISGHRSVSWYQQTPGQGLQFLFEYFSETQRNKGNFPGRFSGRQFSNSRSEMNVSTLELGDSALYLCASSVQGLGNEKLFFGSGTQLSVL.

This sequence joins TRBV27 and TRBJ2-7, with D possibly matching TRBD1 (5 bases). The CDR3 spans 11 residues. CDR1 MNHEY and CDR2 SMNVEV come from the germline V gene (reference sequence). The V end lost 3 bases, the J end lost 11 bases, and 11 bases lay between the germline ends. CDR3 DNA: TGTGCCAGCAGTTTCAGGGAAATAGAGTACTTC. It is translated as CASSFREIEYF.

V gene TRBV4-3 combines with J gene TRBJ2-3; TRBD2 agrees at 10 bases. The CDR3 has 18 amino acids. Trimming removed 4 bases from V and 1 base from J; junction bases left unmatched: 11. CDR1 and CDR2 from the germline V gene are LGHNA and YSLEER. CDR3 residues: CASSPGVLAGVGTDTQYF. As DNA, the CDR3 is TGCGCCAGCAGCCCGGGGGTGCTAGCGGGAGTCGGCACAGATACGCAGTATTTT.

This chain joins TRBV10-3 and TRBJ2-7, with D possibly being TRBD2 (5 bases). There are 13 residues in the CDR3. The germline CDR1 and CDR2 sequences are ENHRY and SYGVKD. Trimming left V 10 bases short and J 1 base short, with 14 bases between. The CDR3 sequence: CATWTPPSYEQYF. CDR3 sequence (DNA): TGTGCCACCTGGACTCCACCTTCCTACGAGCAGTACTTC.

The V and J genes are TRBV5-6 and TRBJ2-7; the match to TRBD1 covers 10 bases. Germline CDR1 and CDR2: SGHDT and YYEEEE. V lost 4 bases, J lost 0 bases, and 7 bases stayed unmatched. This CDR3 spans 16 amino acids. This chain's CDR3 is CASSTPGTGVSYEQYF. In nucleotides, the CDR3 is TGTGCCAGCAGCACCCCCGGGACAGGGGTCTCCTACGAGCAGTACTTC.

This clone was counted a single time. The chain combines TRBV30 with TRBJ1-6; D not certain. Trimming took 3 bases from V and 0 from J, leaving 9 bases between them. This CDR3 is built from 15 residues. Germline V gives CDR1 GTSNPN, CDR2 SVGIG (reference sequence). The CDR3 is CAWRPPNSYNSPLHF. The CDR3 DNA reads TGTGCCTGGAGGCCCCCTAACTCCTATAATTCACCCCTCCACTTT.

The chain couples TRBV3-1 (or the pseudogene TRBV3-2) to TRBJ1-6; weak D call: TRBD1 (5 bases). Germline V gives CDR1 LGHDT, CDR2 YNNKEL (reference sequence). The CDR3 sequence is 16 residues long. Trimming removed 5 bases at V and 2 bases at J, with 13 bases between. The CDR3 DNA reads as TGTGCCAGCAGCATGATGGGGGGAACCTATAATTCACCCCTCCACTTT. Its translation: CASSMMGGTYNSPLHF.

In the case of this clone: Other nucleotide sequences from this sample produce the same CDR3. The genes are TRBV28 and TRBJ1-5, with a tentative D call TRBD1 (5 bases). The CDR3 covers 14 residues. The V end was cut by 4 bases, the J end by 0 bases, with 7 bases between. Germline lookup yields CDR1 MDHEN and CDR2 SYDVKM. The CDR3 reads CASSWGGSNQPQHF. The CDR3, as DNA: TGTGCCAGCAGTTGGGGGGGTAGCAATCAGCCCCAGCATTTT. Based on the CDR3 plus reference TRBV28 and TRBJ1-5, the full variable domain is DVKVTQSSRYLVKRTGEKVFLECVQDMDHENMFWYRQDPGLGLRLIYFSYDVKMKEKGDIPEGYSVSREKKERFSLILESASTNQTSMYLCASSWGGSNQPQHFGDGTRLSIL.

This clone was seen just once. The CDR3, as DNA: TGTGCCAGCAGCTTAGTCGTAAACGAGCAGTACTTC. The encoded protein is CASSLVVNEQYF. The chain is built from TRBV11-2 and TRBJ2-7; D is unclear. Germline lookup yields CDR1 SGHAT and CDR2 FQNNGV. The CDR3 is 12 amino acids. The V end lost 1 base, the J end lost 5 bases, and 6 bases lay between the germline ends.

This sequence joins TRBV3-1 (or the pseudogene TRBV3-2) and TRBJ2-7, with 10 bases that match TRBD2. J lost 3 bases, V lost 1 base, and 3 bases had no gene match. Germline lookup yields CDR1 LGHDT and CDR2 YNNKEL (reference sequence). This CDR3 is built from 15 residues. The CDR3 DNA sequence: TGTGCCAGCAGCCAAGGTCCTAGCGGGAGCTACGAGCAGTACTTC. It specifies CASSQGPSGSYEQYF.

The chain links TRBV3-1 (or the pseudogene TRBV3-2) to TRBJ2-3; the match to TRBD2 covers 10 bases. Looked up from germline, CDR1 is LGHDT and CDR2 is YNNKEL (reference sequence). V lost 4 bases and J lost 2; bases outside the gene matches: 12. The CDR3 runs to 18 residues. CDR3 in amino acids: CASSPGTGTSDFTDTQYF. The CDR3 DNA sequence: TGTGCCAGCAGCCCAGGGACCGGGACTAGCGATTTCACAGATACGCAGTATTTT.